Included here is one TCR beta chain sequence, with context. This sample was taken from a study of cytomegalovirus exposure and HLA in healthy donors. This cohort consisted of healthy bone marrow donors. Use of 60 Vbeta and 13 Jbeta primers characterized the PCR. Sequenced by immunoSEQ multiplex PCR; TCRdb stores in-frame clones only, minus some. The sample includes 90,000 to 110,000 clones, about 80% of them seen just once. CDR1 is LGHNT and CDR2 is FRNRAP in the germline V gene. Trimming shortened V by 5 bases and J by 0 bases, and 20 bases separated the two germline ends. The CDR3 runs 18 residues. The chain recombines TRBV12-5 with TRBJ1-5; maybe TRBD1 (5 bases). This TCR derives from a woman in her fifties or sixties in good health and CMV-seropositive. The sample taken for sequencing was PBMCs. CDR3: CASGPPRGESYSNQPQHF. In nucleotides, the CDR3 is TGTGCTAGTGGTCCCCCTCGGGGGGAAAGCTATAGCAATCAGCCCCAGCATTTT.